One and the same sample provided the 18 T cell receptor beta chains below, sequenced in a study of cytomegalovirus exposure and HLA in healthy donors. The PCR had 60 Vbeta and 13 Jbeta primers. Clones were read by immunoSEQ multiplex PCR, and TCRdb kept only the in-frame ones, dropping some. The data contain 150,000 to 200,000 clones, roughly four fifths of them seen just once; the ten biggest clones take up approximately 2%. The sequenced sample was PBMCs. The receptors stem from a man aged 18 to 30 in good health and CMV-seronegative.

This clone was detected once. The V and J genes are TRBV5-4 and TRBJ1-2, with D hard to call. CDR1 SGHNT and CDR2 YYREEE come from the germline V gene (reference sequence). Trimming removed 2 bases at V and 0 bases at J, with 8 bases between. The CDR3 has 14 amino acids. CDR3 bases: TGTGCCAGCAGCTTCAGGTCAGCTAACTATGGCTACACCTTC. Its protein product is CASSFRSANYGYTF.

J is TRBJ1-6 and V is TRBV7-9, with TRBD1 matching 8 bases. The germline V gene has CDR1 SEHNR and CDR2 FQNEAQ (reference sequence). V was pared by 5 bases and J by 7 bases, with 7 bases of the junction left unmatched. The CDR3 has 15 amino acids. The CDR3 DNA sequence: TGTGCCAGCAGCCGCACGGCAGGGGGCAATTCACCCCTCCACTTT. Amino acids: CASSRTAGGNSPLHF.

V usage is TRBV7-9 and J usage is TRBJ2-1; D is possibly TRBD1 (6 bases). The CDR3 length is 16 residues. V was clipped by 4 bases and J by 5 bases, with 18 bases between them. Germline CDR1 and CDR2: SEHNR and FQNEAQ (reference sequence). CDR3 amino acids: CASSSPLGGNDNEQFF. The CDR3 DNA is TGTGCCAGCAGCTCCCCGTTAGGGGGTAATGACAATGAGCAGTTCTTC.

The chain links TRBV6-1 to TRBJ2-5, with a weak D call TRBD2 (6 bases). The V gene's germline CDR1 is MNHNS and CDR2 SASEGT. This CDR3 contains 14 residues. V dropped 4 bases and J dropped 14 bases, with 23 bases sitting between them. DNA of the CDR3: TGTGCCAGCAGTGCCCGGGAGCGGGCACGCAAAGGCTACTTC. It translates to CASSARERARKGYF.

The gene calls are TRBV4-3 and TRBJ1-1; D call uncertain. Germline assignment: CDR1 LGHNA and CDR2 YSLEER. Trimming stripped 3 bases from V and 1 base from J, with 12 bases between. CDR3 length equals 15 residues. This CDR3 reads CASSHVFSGNTEAFF. In DNA form, the CDR3 reads TGCGCCAGCAGCCATGTTTTTTCAGGGAACACTGAAGCTTTCTTT.

This chain connects TRBV11-2 to TRBJ2-7; the D gene is possibly TRBD2 (5 bases). V was cut by 5 bases and J by 3 bases, with 14 bases left in between. Germline CDR1 SGHAT, CDR2 FQNNGV. The CDR3 has 14 residues. The CDR3 DNA reads as TGTGCCAGCAGCCTTAGTCGGGGTTACTACGAGCAGTACTTC. Protein sequence: CASSLSRGYYEQYF. The full variable domain, rest sourced from reference TRBV11-2 and TRBJ2-7, is EAGVAQSPRYKIIEKRQSVAFWCNPISGHATLYWYQQILGQGPKLLIQFQNNGVVDDSQLPKDRFSAERLKGVDSTLKIQPAKLEDSAVYLCASSLSRGYYEQYFGPGTRLTVT.

CDR3 coding DNA: TGTGCCAGCAGCGCCACCATAGGGGGCGAGTCGCCCCAGCATTTT. Its protein is CASSATIGGESPQHF. The chain combines TRBV9 with TRBJ1-5, with 7 bases that match TRBD1. Looked up from germline, CDR1 is SGDLS and CDR2 is YYNGEE. V lost 3 bases to trimming and J lost 9 bases; unmatched junction nucleotides: 12. The CDR3 is made up of 15 amino acids.

The CDR3 loop reads CASSPASGAEYEQYF. Here the CDR3 DNA reads TGTGCCAGCAGCCCCGCTAGCGGGGCCGAATACGAGCAGTACTTC. This chain connects TRBV7-2 to TRBJ2-7; TRBD2 aligns across 9 bases. The CDR3 sequence is 15 residues long. The trim removed 5 bases at V and 4 bases at J, leaving 9 bases unmatched. Germline V gives CDR1 SGHTA, CDR2 FQGNSA.

The chain joins TRBV4-1 to TRBJ1-2; 7 nucleotides align to TRBD1. The CDR3 is 16 residues long. The germline CDR1 and CDR2 sequences are MGHRA and YSYEKL. Trimming at V came to 1 base and at J to 6 bases, leaving 11 bases not matched to a gene. This CDR3 reads CASSQVRGGGINGYTF. The CDR3 bases are TGCGCCAGCAGCCAAGTAAGAGGGGGCGGAATTAATGGCTACACCTTC.

The gene calls are TRBV7-8 and TRBJ2-7; TRBD1 agrees at 8 bases. Trimming at V came to 3 bases and at J to 7 bases, leaving 5 bases not matched to a gene. The germline V gene encodes CDR1 SGHVS and CDR2 FQNEAQ. The CDR3 has 13 amino acids. In DNA, the CDR3 is TGTGCCAGCAGCTTGCAGGGGGCGCGGGAGCAGTACTTC. It codes for CASSLQGAREQYF. Looking up the rest from reference TRBV7-8 and TRBJ2-7 gives the full variable domain: GAGVSQSPRYKVAKRGQDVALRCDPISGHVSLFWYQQALGQGPEFLTYFQNEAQLDKSGLPSDRFFAERPEGSVSTLKIQRTQQEDSAVYLCASSLQGAREQYFGPGTRLTVT.

In nucleotides, the CDR3 is TGCGCCAGCAGCGATAGCCGGGAGCTAAGAAATGAGCAGTTCTTC. Protein: CASSDSRELRNEQFF. The chain uses TRBV4-1 and TRBJ2-1, with D perhaps matching TRBD2 (6 bases). CDR1 is MGHRA and CDR2 is YSYEKL in the germline V gene. Trimming left V 5 bases short and J 7 bases short, with 18 bases between. The CDR3 extends over 15 amino acids.

The V call is TRBV6-1, the J call TRBJ1-5; 10 positions match TRBD1. V shed 4 bases and J 11 bases; nucleotides not matched to a gene: 11. Germline V gives CDR1 MNHNS, CDR2 SASEGT. The CDR3 length is 15 residues. Here the CDR3 reads CASSGSRDRGRAQHF. For the CDR3, the DNA is TGTGCCAGCAGTGGATCCCGGGACAGGGGCCGGGCCCAGCATTTT.

V and J are TRBV18 and TRBJ1-1; D is unclear. The CDR3 sequence is 15 residues long. With 3 bases removed from V and 0 bases from J, the gap between germline ends came to 11 bases. The germline V gene encodes CDR1 KGHSH and CDR2 LQKENI. The CDR3 DNA reads as TGTGCCAGCTCACCGGCCTCAAACATGAACACTGAAGCTTTCTTT. This translates into CASSPASNMNTEAFF.

The rearrangement uses TRBV6-1 and TRBJ2-1; tentative D call: TRBD2 (7 bases). The CDR3 has 14 amino acids. V was clipped by 4 bases and J by 9 bases, with 16 bases between them. CDR1 is MNHNS and CDR2 is SASEGT in the germline V gene. CDR3 DNA: TGTGCCAGCAGTGGCACGGGGGGCCTACCTGAGCAGTTCTTC. It is translated as CASSGTGGLPEQFF.

This rearrangement joins TRBV5-1 to TRBJ2-4; 14 bases fit TRBD2. CDR1 and CDR2 (germline): SGHRS, YFSETQ. Germline trimming cut 4 bases from V and 6 bases from J; bases unmatched to any gene: 6. The CDR3 consists of 16 residues. The CDR3 sequence is CASSVSGTSGGNIQYF. The CDR3 coding sequence is TGCGCCAGCAGCGTAAGCGGGACTAGCGGGGGAAACATTCAGTACTTC.

This clone was observed a few times. This chain joins TRBV4-2 and TRBJ2-2, with TRBD2 matching over 8 bases. CDR3 length: 17 residues. The germline gives CDR1 LGHNA, CDR2 YNFKEQ. V trimming: 0 bases; J trimming: 6 bases; junction bases outside the gene matches: 9. Here the CDR3 reads CASSQDPKGLGAGELFF. For the CDR3, the DNA is TGTGCCAGCAGCCAAGATCCGAAGGGACTAGGCGCCGGGGAGCTGTTTTTT.

V is TRBV28 and J is TRBJ1-1; D not certain. This CDR3 contains 10 residues. Germline V gives CDR1 MDHEN, CDR2 SYDVKM. V lost 8 bases, J lost 11 bases, and 12 bases lay in between. This CDR3 is CASGSPGAFF. CDR3 nucleotide sequence: TGTGCCAGCGGTTCCCCCGGGGCTTTCTTT.

This clone showed up just a few times. V usage is TRBV27 and J usage is TRBJ1-1; D may be TRBD1 (5 bases). Trimming removed 9 bases at V and 0 bases at J, with 8 bases between. CDR3 length equals 12 residues. Germline V gene lookup returns CDR1 MNHEY and CDR2 SMNVEV (reference sequence). The CDR3 sequence: CASSGLNTEAFF. CDR3 bases: TGTGCCAGTTCAGGGTTGAACACTGAAGCTTTCTTT.